A single sample is the source of the 9 T cell receptor beta chains below, sequenced in a study of T-cell memory formation after mild COVID-19. TCRdb analysed the 5' RACE reads with MiXCR anew, one entry per CDR3 protein. The table includes approximately 190,000 distinct CDR3 sequences, around 17% detected once. The sequencing sample was made of PBMCs or a T cell subset sorted from them (not recorded which). These receptors all stem from an adult woman who had mild COVID-19 (a few samples of this study predate the infection). Cell type and time point are not known.

CDR3 amino acids: CASSQGAGQGGYGYTF. The CDR3 DNA is TGTGCCAGCAGCCAAGGGGCGGGACAGGGTGGTTATGGCTACACCTTC. V and J are TRBV4-2 and TRBJ1-2; 9 nucleotides align to TRBD1. The CDR3 sequence is 16 residues long. Trimming at V came to 1 base and at J to 5 bases, leaving 8 bases not matched to a gene. Germline lookup yields CDR1 LGHNA and CDR2 YNFKEQ.

This clonotype occurred a few times. The chain combines TRBV12-3 or TRBV12-4 with TRBJ1-2; TRBD1 agrees at 7 bases. The CDR3 spans 15 residues. The ends lost 5 bases at V and 5 bases at J; junction bases unmatched: 11. The CDR3 nucleotides are TGTGCCAGCAGTCCCGGGGCAGGGGGAGGATATGGCTACACCTTC. Translated: CASSPGAGGGYGYTF.

The genes are TRBV7-2 and TRBJ2-3, with D perhaps matching TRBD1 (5 bases). V was cut by 5 bases and J by 4 bases, with 16 bases left in between. CDR1 is SGHTA and CDR2 is FQGNSA in the germline V gene. CDR3 size: 15 residues. The CDR3 protein is CASSARAGYADTQYF. CDR3 sequence (DNA): TGTGCCAGCAGCGCCCGGGCAGGGTACGCAGATACGCAGTATTTT.

In its sample, this clonotype was seen a few times. Here the CDR3 reads CAIASTSGRRGADTQYF. The CDR3 DNA reads as TGTGCCATAGCGTCGACTAGCGGGAGGAGGGGCGCAGATACGCAGTATTTT. The rearrangement uses TRBV6-5 and TRBJ2-3, with TRBD2 matching 13 bases. The V and J ends lost 10 bases and 4 bases, in that order; junction bases with no gene match: 14. Germline V gene data show CDR1 as MNHEY and CDR2 as SVGAGI. The CDR3 length is 17 residues.

This clonotype turned up a few times. The germline gene is not matched at one end of the junction; a read error may be the cause. The V and J genes are TRBV7-3 and TRBJ2-1, with D maybe TRBD1 (6 bases). CDR3 length equals 12 residues. Germline CDR1 is SGHTA and CDR2 is FQGTGA. CDR3 nucleotides: TGTGCCAGCAGTCATACAGGGCAGCCCCCTCTCTTC. It translates to CASSHTGQPPLF.

This clonotype came up many times. The genes are TRBV6-6 and TRBJ2-7; D unclear. The CDR3 is 11 residues long. The V end was cut by 5 bases, the J end by 2 bases, with 4 bases between. Looked up from germline, CDR1 is MNHNY and CDR2 is SVGAGI (reference sequence). The DNA of the CDR3 is TGTGCCAGCAGTGACGCCTACGAGCAGTACTTC. Amino acid sequence: CASSDAYEQYF.

Only a few counts were recorded for this clonotype. The J gene is TRBJ2-1, the V gene TRBV7-7; 10 nucleotides line up with TRBD1. The CDR3 has 13 residues. Trimming removed 5 bases from V and 14 bases from J; junction bases left unmatched: 9. In germline, CDR1 is SSHAT, CDR2 FNYEAQ (reference sequence). The DNA for the CDR3 is TGTGCCAGCAGCCTAGACCCGGGACAGGGGAAGTTCTTC. Protein: CASSLDPGQGKFF. The full variable domain, in which reference TRBV7-7 and TRBJ2-1 provide the parts outside the CDR3, is GAGVSQSPRYKVTKRGQDVTLRCDPISSHATLYWYQQALGQGPEFLTYFNYEAQPDKSGLPSDRFSAERPEGSISTLTIQRTEQRDSAMYRCASSLDPGQGKFFGPGTRLTVL.

The sample holds a few counts of this clonotype. The chain joins TRBV21-1 to TRBJ2-7; the table calls TRBD1, which could not be checked here. TRBV21-1 is a pseudogene segment. The CDR3 totals 15 residues. Here the CDR3 reads CASSTGVRAFFEQYF. The CDR3 coding sequence is TGTGCCAGCAGCACCGGGGTACGGGCCTTTTTCGAGCAGTACTTC.

This clonotype has only a few counts. V is TRBV5-1 and J is TRBJ2-1, with 7 bases matching TRBD2. This CDR3 region has 14 residues. J lost 4 bases, V lost 7 bases, and 8 bases had no gene match. Germline V lookup: CDR1 SGHRS, CDR2 YFSETQ. CDR3 DNA sequence: TGCGCCAGCGGAACTTCTAGCGGTTACAATGAGCAGTTCTTC. Amino acid sequence: CASGTSSGYNEQFF.